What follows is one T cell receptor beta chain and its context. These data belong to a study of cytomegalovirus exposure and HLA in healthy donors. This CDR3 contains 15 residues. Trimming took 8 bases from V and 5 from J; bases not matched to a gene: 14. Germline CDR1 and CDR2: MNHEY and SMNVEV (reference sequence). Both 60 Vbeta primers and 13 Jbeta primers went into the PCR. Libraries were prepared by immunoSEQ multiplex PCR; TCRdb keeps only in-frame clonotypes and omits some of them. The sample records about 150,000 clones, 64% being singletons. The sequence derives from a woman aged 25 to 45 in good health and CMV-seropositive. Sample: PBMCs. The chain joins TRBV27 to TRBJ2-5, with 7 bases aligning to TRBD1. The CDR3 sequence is CASSLGQGVGETQYF. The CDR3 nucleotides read TGTGCCAGCTCACTAGGCCAGGGGGTAGGGGAGACCCAGTACTTC.